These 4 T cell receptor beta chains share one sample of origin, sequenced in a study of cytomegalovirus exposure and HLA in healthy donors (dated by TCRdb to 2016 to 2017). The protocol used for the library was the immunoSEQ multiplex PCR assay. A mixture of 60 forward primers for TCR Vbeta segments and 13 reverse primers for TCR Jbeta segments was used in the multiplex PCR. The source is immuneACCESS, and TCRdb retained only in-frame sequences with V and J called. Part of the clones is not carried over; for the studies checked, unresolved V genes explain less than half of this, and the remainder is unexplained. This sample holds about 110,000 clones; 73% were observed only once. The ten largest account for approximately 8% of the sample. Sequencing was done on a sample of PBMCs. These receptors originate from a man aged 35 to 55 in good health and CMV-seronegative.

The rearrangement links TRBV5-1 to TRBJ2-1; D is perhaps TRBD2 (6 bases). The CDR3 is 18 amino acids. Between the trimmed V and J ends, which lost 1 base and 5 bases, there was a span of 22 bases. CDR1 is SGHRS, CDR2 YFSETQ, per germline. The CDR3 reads CASSLSATWGDPDNEQFF. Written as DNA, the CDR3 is TGCGCCAGCAGCTTGAGTGCCACATGGGGGGACCCAGACAATGAGCAGTTCTTC.

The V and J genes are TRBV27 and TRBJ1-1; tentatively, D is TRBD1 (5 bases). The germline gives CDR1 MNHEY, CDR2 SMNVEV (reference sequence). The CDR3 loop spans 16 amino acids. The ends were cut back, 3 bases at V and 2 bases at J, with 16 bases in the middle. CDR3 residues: CASSLGFGAPNTEAFF. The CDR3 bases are TGTGCCAGCAGTTTGGGGTTTGGGGCACCCAACACTGAAGCTTTCTTT.

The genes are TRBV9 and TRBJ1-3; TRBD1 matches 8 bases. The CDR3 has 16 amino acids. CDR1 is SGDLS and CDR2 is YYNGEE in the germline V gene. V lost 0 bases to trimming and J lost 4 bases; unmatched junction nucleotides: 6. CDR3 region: CASSVALTGEGNTIYF. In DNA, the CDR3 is TGTGCCAGCAGCGTAGCCCTGACAGGGGAGGGAAACACCATATATTTT.

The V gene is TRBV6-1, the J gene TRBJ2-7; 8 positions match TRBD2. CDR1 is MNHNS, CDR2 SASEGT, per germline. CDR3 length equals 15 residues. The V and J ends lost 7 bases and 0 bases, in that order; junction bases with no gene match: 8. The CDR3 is CASNVIAGNSYEQYF. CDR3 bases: TGTGCCAGCAACGTTATAGCGGGGAACTCCTACGAGCAGTACTTC.